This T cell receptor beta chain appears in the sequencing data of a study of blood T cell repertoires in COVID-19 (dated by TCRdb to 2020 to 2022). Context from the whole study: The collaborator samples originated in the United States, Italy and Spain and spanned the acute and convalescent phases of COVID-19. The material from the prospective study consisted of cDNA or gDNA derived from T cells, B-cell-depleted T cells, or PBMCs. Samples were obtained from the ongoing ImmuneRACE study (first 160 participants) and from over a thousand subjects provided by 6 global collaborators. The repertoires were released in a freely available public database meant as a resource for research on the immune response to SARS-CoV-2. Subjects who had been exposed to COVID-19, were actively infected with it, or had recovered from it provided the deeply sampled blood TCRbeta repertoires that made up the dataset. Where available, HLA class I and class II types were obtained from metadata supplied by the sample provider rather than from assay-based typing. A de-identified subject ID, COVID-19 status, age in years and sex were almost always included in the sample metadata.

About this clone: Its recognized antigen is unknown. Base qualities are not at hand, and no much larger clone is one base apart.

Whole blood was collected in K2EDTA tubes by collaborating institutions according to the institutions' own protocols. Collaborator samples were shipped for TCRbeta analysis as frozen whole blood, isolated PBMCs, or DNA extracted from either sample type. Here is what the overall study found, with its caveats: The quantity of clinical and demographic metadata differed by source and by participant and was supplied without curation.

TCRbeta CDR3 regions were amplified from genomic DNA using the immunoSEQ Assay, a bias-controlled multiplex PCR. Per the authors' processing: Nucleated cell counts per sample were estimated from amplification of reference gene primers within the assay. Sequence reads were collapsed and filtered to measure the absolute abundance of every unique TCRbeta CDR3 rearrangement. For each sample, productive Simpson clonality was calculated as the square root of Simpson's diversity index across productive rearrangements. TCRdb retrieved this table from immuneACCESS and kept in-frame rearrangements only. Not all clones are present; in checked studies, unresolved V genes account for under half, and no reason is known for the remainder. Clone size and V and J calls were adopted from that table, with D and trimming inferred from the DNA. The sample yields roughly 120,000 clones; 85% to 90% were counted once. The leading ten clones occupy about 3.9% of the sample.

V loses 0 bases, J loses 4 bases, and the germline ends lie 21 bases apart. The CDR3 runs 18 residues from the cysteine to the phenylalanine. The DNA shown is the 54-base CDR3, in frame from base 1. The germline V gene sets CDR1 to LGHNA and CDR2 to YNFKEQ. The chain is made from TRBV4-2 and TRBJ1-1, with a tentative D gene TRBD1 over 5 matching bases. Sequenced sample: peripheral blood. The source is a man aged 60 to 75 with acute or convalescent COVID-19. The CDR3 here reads CASSQERGRAWMGTEAFF. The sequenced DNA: TGTGCCAGCAGCCAAGAGAGAGGCAGGGCGTGGATGGGCACTGAAGCTTTCTTT.